This T cell receptor (beta chain) was recovered during a study of blood T cell repertoires in COVID-19. Study summary: The cDNA or gDNA used as material had been derived from T cells, B-cell-depleted T cells, or PBMCs.

In the original analysis: Amplification from reference gene primers served as the basis for estimated nucleated cell counts. Data came from immunoSEQ multiplex PCR; TCRdb stores just in-frame clones and leaves some out. The D gene and trimming were derived from the DNA, and the V and J assignments and clone size from that table. The sample has approximately 190,000 clones, under 85% seen once. The sample holds a few counts of this clone. This CDR3 is built from 15 residues. Germline CDR1 is SGHAT and CDR2 is FQNNGV. The J segment lost 4 bases and the V segment lost 5 bases, leaving 7 bases of the junction unmatched.

Sequencing used peripheral blood. The TCR comes from a woman aged 40 to 50 with acute or convalescent COVID-19. The rearrangement uses TRBV11-2 and TRBJ1-4; 7 bases are a match to TRBD1. In DNA, the CDR3 is TGTGCCAGCAGCACAGGGACAGTTTATAATGAAAAACTGTTTTTT. Amino acid sequence: CASSTGTVYNEKLFF.